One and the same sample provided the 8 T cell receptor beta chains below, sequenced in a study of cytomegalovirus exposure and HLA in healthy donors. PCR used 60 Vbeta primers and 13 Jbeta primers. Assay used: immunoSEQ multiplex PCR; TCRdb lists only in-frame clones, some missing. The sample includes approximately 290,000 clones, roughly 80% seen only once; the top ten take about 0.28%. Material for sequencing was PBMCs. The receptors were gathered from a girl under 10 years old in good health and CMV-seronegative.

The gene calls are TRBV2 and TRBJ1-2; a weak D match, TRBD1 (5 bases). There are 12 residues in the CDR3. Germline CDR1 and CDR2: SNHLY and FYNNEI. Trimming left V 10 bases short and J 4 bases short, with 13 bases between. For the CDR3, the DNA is TGTGCCACTTCCCCGGGGGGCTATGGCTACACCTTC. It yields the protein CATSPGGYGYTF.

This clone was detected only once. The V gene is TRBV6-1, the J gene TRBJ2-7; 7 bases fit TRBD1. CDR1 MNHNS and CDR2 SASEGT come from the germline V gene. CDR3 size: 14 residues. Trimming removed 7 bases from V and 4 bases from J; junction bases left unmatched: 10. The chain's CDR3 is CASTYSTGSYEQYF. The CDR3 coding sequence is TGTGCCAGCACCTACTCGACAGGGTCTTACGAGCAGTACTTC.

The CDR3 here is CASSLKGNTIYF. DNA of the CDR3: TGTGCCAGCAGTCTAAAAGGAAACACCATATATTTT. The rearrangement links TRBV28 to TRBJ1-3; D is uncertain. The CDR3 spans 12 residues. Germline loops: CDR1 MDHEN, CDR2 SYDVKM. The germline V and J ends were trimmed by 5 bases and 4 bases, with 6 bases remaining between them.

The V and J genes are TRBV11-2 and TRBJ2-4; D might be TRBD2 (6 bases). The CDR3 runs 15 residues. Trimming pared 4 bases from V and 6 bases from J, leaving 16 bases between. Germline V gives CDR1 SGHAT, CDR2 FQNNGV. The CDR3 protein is CASSSLDYTLNIQYF. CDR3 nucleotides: TGTGCCAGCAGCTCCCTGGACTATACGTTAAACATTCAGTACTTC.

The CDR3 loop is CASKPGPNTEAFF. For the CDR3, the DNA is TGTGCCAGCAAACCAGGCCCGAACACTGAAGCTTTCTTT. The rearrangement uses TRBV6-5 and TRBJ1-1; no reliable D call. Looked up from germline, CDR1 is MNHEY and CDR2 is SVGAGI. The CDR3 runs 13 residues. V lost 7 bases to trimming and J lost 1 base, with 10 bases between them.

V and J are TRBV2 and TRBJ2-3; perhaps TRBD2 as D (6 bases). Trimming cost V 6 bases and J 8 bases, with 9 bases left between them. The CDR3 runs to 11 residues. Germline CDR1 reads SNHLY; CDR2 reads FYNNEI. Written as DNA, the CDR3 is TGTGCCAGCAGGGCGGGGCCTACGCAGTATTTT. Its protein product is CASRAGPTQYF.

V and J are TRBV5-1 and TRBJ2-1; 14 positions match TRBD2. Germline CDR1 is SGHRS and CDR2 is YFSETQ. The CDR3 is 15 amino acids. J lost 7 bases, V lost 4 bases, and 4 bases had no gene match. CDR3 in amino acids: CASSQTSGRVNEQFF. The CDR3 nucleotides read TGCGCCAGCAGCCAGACTAGCGGGAGGGTAAATGAGCAGTTCTTC.

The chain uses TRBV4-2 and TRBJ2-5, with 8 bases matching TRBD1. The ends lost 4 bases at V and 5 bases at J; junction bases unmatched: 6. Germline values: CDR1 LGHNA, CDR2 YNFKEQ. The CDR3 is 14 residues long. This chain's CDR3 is CASSPTGVLETQYF. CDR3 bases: TGTGCCAGCAGCCCGACAGGGGTCCTTGAGACCCAGTACTTC.